Following are 5 T cell receptor beta chains from one sample sequenced in a study of CD8+ T cells in alopecia areata (dated by TCRdb to 2017 to 2018). The method was the immunoSEQ multiplex PCR assay. To provide template for TCR sequencing, every sample had RNA extracted and reverse transcribed into cDNA. TCRdb took this table from immuneACCESS and kept in-frame rearrangements with V and J called. Such tables lack part of the clones; where checked against another copy, unresolved V genes explain under half of the gap, and the rest is unexplained. The sample includes about 200,000 clones, with roughly two fifths observed a single time. Roughly 0.5% of the sample lies in the top ten. Reading the label with the study, this specimen's treatment or condition is: oral pan-JAK inhibitor, 5-10 mg twice daily. Sequenced here: CD4+ T cells sorted from blood, sampled around week 31, from a patient treated with tofacitinib. The receptors originated from a human donor with alopecia areata.

This sequence joins TRBV14 and TRBJ2-7; TRBD2 might be the D (5 bases). Trimming pared 5 bases from V and 5 bases from J, leaving 16 bases between. Per the germline V gene, CDR1 is SGHDN and CDR2 is FVKESK. This CDR3 region has 14 residues. The CDR3 here is CASSYYNSDNEQYF. The CDR3 DNA follows: TGTGCCAGCAGCTATTACAATAGCGACAACGAGCAGTACTTC. Together with reference TRBV14 and TRBJ2-7, the CDR3 gives the full variable domain: EAGVTQFPSHSVIEKGQTVTLRCDPISGHDNLYWYRRVMGKEIKFLLHFVKESKQDESGMPNNRFLAERTGGTYSTLKVQPAELEDSGVYFCASSYYNSDNEQYFGPGTRLTVT.

The V call is TRBV7-9, the J call TRBJ2-7; D remains ambiguous. Trimming shortened V by 5 bases and J by 7 bases, and 12 bases separated the two germline ends. The CDR3 contains 12 residues. CDR1 is SEHNR, CDR2 FQNEAQ, per germline (reference sequence). The CDR3 loop reads CASSPDWGEQYF. The CDR3 region has the DNA TGTGCCAGCAGCCCAGACTGGGGAGAGCAGTACTTC.

The chain has TRBV7-3 and TRBJ2-1, with TRBD1 matching 10 bases. The CDR3 extends over 16 amino acids. The germline V gene encodes CDR1 SGHTA and CDR2 FQGTGA. Trimming removed 6 bases from V and 6 bases from J; junction bases left unmatched: 11. The CDR3 is CASSRQGAALTNEQFF. The CDR3 DNA reads TGTGCCAGCAGTCGACAGGGGGCTGCTTTAACCAATGAGCAGTTCTTC.

This clone was found a few times. The J gene is TRBJ2-7, the V gene TRBV7-6; D uncertain. V lost 0 bases, J lost 0 bases, and 15 bases lay in between. The CDR3 contains 17 residues. Germline CDR1 and CDR2: SGHVS and FNYEAQ. CDR3 residues: CASSLASGLGSSYEQYF. CDR3 nucleotides: TGTGCCAGCAGCTTAGCGTCGGGCCTAGGCAGCTCCTACGAGCAGTACTTC.

This clone was counted only a few times. The V call is TRBV6-6, the J call TRBJ2-3; 9 bases are a match to TRBD2. The germline gives CDR1 MNHNY, CDR2 SVGAGI (reference sequence). CDR3 length: 16 amino acids. The V and J ends lost 0 bases and 3 bases, in that order; junction bases with no gene match: 4. Here the CDR3 reads CASSYSLAGVTDTQYF. The DNA of the CDR3 is TGTGCCAGCAGTTACTCACTAGCGGGCGTAACAGATACGCAGTATTTT.